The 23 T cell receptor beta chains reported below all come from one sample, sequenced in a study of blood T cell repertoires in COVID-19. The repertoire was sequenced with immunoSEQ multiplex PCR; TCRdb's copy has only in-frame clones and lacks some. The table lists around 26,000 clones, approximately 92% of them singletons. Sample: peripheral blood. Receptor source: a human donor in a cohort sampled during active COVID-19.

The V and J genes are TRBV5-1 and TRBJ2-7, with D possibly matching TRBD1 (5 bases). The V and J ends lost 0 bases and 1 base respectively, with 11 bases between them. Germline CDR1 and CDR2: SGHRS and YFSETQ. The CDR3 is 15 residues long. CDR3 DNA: TGCGCCAGCAGCTTGGGTCAGGGTCCTTCCTACGAGCAGTACGTC. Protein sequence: CASSLGQGPSYEQYV.

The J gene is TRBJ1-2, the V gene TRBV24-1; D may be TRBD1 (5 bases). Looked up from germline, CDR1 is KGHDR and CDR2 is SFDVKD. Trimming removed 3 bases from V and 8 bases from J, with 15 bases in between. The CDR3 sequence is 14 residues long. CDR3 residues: CATSDGVGARGYTF. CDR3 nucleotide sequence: TGTGCCACCAGTGATGGTGTAGGGGCCCGGGGCTACACCTTC.

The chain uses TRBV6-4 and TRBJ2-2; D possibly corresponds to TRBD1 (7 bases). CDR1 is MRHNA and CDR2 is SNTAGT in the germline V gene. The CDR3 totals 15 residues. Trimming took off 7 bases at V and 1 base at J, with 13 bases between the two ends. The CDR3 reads CASKRQGGNTGELFF. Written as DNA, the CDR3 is TGTGCCAGCAAAAGACAGGGAGGGAACACCGGGGAGCTGTTTTTT.

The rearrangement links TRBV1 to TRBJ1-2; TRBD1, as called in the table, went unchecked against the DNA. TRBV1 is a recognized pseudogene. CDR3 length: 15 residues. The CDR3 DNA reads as TGCACCAGCAGCCGCCACAGGAACCCAGGGCCTGGCTACACCTTC. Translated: CTSSRHRNPGPGYTF.

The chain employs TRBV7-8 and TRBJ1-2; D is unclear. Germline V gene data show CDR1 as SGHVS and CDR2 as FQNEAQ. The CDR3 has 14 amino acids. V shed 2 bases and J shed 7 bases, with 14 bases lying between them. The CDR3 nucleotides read TGTGCCAGCAGCTTAAGAGCGGTATCGTCTGGCTACACCTTC. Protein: CASSLRAVSSGYTF.

The CDR3 spells CASSRQGPSGNTIYF. For the CDR3, the DNA is TGTGCCAGCAGTCGTCAGGGGCCCTCTGGAAACACCATATATTTT. V and J are TRBV5-5 and TRBJ1-3; maybe TRBD1 (6 bases). The CDR3 spans 15 residues. In germline, CDR1 is SGHKS, CDR2 YYEKEE (reference sequence). Deletions cut 5 bases from V and 0 bases from J, with 12 bases between.

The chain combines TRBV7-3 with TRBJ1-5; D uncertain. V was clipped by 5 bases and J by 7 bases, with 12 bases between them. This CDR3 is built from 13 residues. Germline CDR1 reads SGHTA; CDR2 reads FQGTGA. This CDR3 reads CASSLEDGQPQHF. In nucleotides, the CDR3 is TGTGCCAGCAGCCTAGAAGACGGGCAGCCCCAGCATTTT.

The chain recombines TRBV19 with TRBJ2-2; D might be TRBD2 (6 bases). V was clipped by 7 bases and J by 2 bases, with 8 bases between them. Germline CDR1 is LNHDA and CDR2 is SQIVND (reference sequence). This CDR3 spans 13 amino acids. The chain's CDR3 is CASNGGNTGELFF. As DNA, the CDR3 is TGTGCCAGTAACGGGGGAAACACCGGGGAGCTGTTTTTT.

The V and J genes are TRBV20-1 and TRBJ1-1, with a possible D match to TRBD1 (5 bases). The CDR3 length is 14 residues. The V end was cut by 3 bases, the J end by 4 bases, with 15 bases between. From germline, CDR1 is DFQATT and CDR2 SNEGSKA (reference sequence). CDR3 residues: CSASRQVQGTEAFF. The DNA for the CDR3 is TGCAGTGCTAGTAGGCAGGTGCAGGGCACTGAAGCTTTCTTT.

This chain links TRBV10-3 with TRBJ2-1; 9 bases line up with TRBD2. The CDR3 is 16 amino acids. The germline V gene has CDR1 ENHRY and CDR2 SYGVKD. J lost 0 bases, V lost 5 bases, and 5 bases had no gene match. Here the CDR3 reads CAISSASGDSYNEQFF. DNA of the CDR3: TGTGCCATCAGTTCCGCTAGCGGGGACTCCTACAATGAGCAGTTCTTC.

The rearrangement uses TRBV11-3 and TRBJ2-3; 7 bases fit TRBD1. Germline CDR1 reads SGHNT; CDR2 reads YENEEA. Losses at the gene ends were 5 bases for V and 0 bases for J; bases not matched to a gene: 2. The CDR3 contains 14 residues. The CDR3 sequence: CASSVGQSTDTQYF. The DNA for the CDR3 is TGTGCCAGCAGCGTGGGACAGAGCACAGATACGCAGTATTTT. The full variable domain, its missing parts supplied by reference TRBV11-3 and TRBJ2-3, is EAGVVQSPRYKIIEKKQPVAFWCNPISGHNTLYWYLQNLGQGPELLIRYENEEAVDDSQLPKDRFSAERLKGVDSTLKIQPAELGDSAVYLCASSVGQSTDTQYFGPGTRLTVL.

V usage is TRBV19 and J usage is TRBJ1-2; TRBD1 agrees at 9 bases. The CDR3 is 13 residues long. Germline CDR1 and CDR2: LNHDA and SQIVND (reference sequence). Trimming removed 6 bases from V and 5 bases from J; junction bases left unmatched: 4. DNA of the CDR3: TGTGCCAGTAGCACCGGGACAGGGTATGGCTACACCTTC. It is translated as CASSTGTGYGYTF.

The CDR3 sequence is CASSEGRAYEQYV. The CDR3 region has the DNA TGTGCCAGCAGTGAGGGCAGGGCCTACGAGCAGTACGTC. J is TRBJ2-7 and V is TRBV2, with D possibly matching TRBD1 (5 bases). Trimming removed 3 bases from V and 2 bases from J, with 8 bases in between. This CDR3 has 13 amino acids. From germline, CDR1 is SNHLY and CDR2 FYNNEI.

The CDR3 loop reads CASSEGALINEKLFF. In nucleotides, the CDR3 is TGTGCCAGCAGTGAAGGGGCCCTGATAAATGAAAAACTGTTTTTT. The chain is built from TRBV6-1 and TRBJ1-4; D uncertain. The CDR3 runs to 15 residues. V gave up 1 base and J gave up 5 bases, with 11 bases separating them. Germline V gene lookup returns CDR1 MNHNS and CDR2 SASEGT.

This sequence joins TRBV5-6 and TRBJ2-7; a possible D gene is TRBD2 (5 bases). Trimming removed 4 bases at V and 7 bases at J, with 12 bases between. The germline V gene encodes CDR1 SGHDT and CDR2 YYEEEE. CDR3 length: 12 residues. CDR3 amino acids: CASSRHPGEQYF. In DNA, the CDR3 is TGTGCCAGCAGCCGACACCCGGGAGAGCAGTACTTC.

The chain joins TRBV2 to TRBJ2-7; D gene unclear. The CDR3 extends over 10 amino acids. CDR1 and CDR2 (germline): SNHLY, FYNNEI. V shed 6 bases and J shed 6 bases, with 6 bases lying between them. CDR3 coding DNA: TGTGCCAGCAGCCTTAGCGAGCAGTACTTC. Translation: CASSLSEQYF.

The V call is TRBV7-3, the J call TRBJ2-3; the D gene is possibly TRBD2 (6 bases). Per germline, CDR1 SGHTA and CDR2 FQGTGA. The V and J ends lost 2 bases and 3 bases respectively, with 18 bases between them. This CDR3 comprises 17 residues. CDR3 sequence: CASSLGGSDIRTDTQYF. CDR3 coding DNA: TGTGCCAGCAGCTTAGGGGGGAGTGATATCCGTACAGATACGCAGTATTTT.

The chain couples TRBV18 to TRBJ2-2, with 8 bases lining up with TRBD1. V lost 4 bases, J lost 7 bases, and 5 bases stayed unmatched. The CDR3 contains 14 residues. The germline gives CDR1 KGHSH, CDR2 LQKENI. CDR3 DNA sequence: TGTGCCAGCTCACGCGACAGGGGTAACGGGGAGCTGTTTTTT. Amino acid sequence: CASSRDRGNGELFF.

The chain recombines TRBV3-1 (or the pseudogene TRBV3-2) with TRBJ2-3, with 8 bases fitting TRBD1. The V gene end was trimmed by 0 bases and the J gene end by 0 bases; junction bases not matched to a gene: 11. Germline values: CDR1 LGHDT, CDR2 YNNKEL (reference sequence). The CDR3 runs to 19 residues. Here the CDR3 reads CASSQDFMGQASSTDTQYF. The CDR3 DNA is TGTGCCAGCAGCCAAGATTTTATGGGACAGGCATCTAGCACAGATACGCAGTATTTT.

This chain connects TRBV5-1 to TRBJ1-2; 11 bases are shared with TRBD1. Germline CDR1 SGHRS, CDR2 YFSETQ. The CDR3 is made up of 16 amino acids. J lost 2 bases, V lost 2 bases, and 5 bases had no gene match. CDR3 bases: TGCGCCAGCAGCTTACCTGGACAGGGGGCGAACTATGGCTACACCTTC. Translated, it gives CASSLPGQGANYGYTF.

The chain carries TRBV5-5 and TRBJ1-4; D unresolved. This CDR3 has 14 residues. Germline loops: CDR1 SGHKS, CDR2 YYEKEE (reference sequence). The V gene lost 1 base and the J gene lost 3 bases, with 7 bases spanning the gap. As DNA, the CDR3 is TGTGCCAGCAGCTTGAGCGGGGCTAATGAAAAACTGTTTTTT. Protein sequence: CASSLSGANEKLFF.

CDR3 in DNA: TGTGCTAGTGGGGTGGGGGCAGGGCACAATGAGCAGTTCTTC. Protein: CASGVGAGHNEQFF. The chain combines TRBV12-5 with TRBJ2-1; D might be TRBD1 (6 bases). Trimming left V 6 bases short and J 5 bases short, with 14 bases between. The CDR3 covers 14 residues. Per the germline V gene, CDR1 is LGHNT and CDR2 is FRNRAP.

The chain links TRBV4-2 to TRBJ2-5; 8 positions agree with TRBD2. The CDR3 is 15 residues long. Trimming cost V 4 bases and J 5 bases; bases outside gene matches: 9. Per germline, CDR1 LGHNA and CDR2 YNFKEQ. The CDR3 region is CASSLEGGGTETQYF. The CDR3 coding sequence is TGTGCCAGCAGCCTCGAAGGCGGGGGGACGGAGACCCAGTACTTC.